A selection of T cell receptor beta chains follows, all from one sample in a study of blood T cell repertoires in COVID-19. TCRdb's copy holds only in-frame clones and misses some; the assay was immunoSEQ multiplex PCR. The sample shows 120,000 or so clones, around 83% of them seen only once. The sample comprised peripheral blood. The receptors come from a man aged 60 to 75 with acute or convalescent COVID-19. Both conserved end residues are part of each CDR3. D genes are given only for firm matches. The listing skips clone size in some rows; elsewhere it reads once, few, many or a size class.

v_call: TRBV28
clone_size: .
d_call: .
j_call: TRBJ1-1
cdr3_aa: CASRPPSGGATEAFF
cdr3_nt: TGTGCCAGCAGGCCTCCGAGCGGCGGGGCCACTGAAGCTTTCTTT

v_call: TRBV9
clone_size: .
d_call: TRBD2
j_call: TRBJ2-1
cdr3_aa: CASSVAGGSTEQFF
cdr3_nt: TGTGCCAGCAGCGTAGCGGGAGGGTCCACTGAGCAGTTCTTC

v_call: TRBV7-9
clone_size: .
d_call: TRBD1
j_call: TRBJ1-5
cdr3_aa: CASSLGPRQGVNQPQHF
cdr3_nt: TGTGCCAGCAGCTTAGGGCCCCGGCAGGGGGTCAATCAGCCCCAGCATTTT

v_call: TRBV7-2
clone_size: .
d_call: TRBD1
j_call: TRBJ2-1
cdr3_aa: CASSLAPHRGYNEQFF
cdr3_nt: TGTGCCAGCAGCTTAGCGCCCCACAGGGGGTACAATGAGCAGTTCTTC

v_call: TRBV3-1/TRBV3-2
clone_size: .
d_call: .
j_call: TRBJ1-3
cdr3_aa: CASSQVQGTGGNTIYF
cdr3_nt: TGTGCCAGCAGCCAAGTTCAGGGGACGGGGGGAAACACCATATATTTT

v_call: TRBV27
clone_size: .
d_call: TRBD1
j_call: TRBJ1-2
cdr3_aa: CASSVRQGTYYGYTF
cdr3_nt: TGTGCCAGCAGCGTTAGACAGGGGACATACTATGGCTACACCTTC

v_call: TRBV7-9
clone_size: .
d_call: .
j_call: TRBJ1-3
cdr3_aa: CASSPSSGNTIYF
cdr3_nt: TGTGCCAGCAGCCCGTCTTCTGGAAACACCATATATTTT

v_call: TRBV5-4
clone_size: .
d_call: .
j_call: TRBJ1-1
cdr3_aa: CASSLEAGGLNTEAFF
cdr3_nt: TGTGCCAGCAGCTTGGAGGCGGGGGGCTTAAACACTGAAGCTTTCTTT

v_call: TRBV23-1
clone_size: .
d_call: .
j_call: TRBJ2-1
cdr3_aa: CASRVNRSPGQVYNEQFF
cdr3_nt: TGCGCCAGCAGAGTCAATCGGTCCCCCGGACAAGTCTACAATGAGCAGTTCTTC

v_call: TRBV28
clone_size: .
d_call: .
j_call: TRBJ1-3
cdr3_aa: CASSVDGDSGNTIYF
cdr3_nt: TGTGCCAGCAGTGTTGACGGGGACTCTGGAAACACCATATATTTT

v_call: TRBV5-1
clone_size: few
d_call: .
j_call: TRBJ2-1
cdr3_aa: CASSVSPAGGNEQFF
cdr3_nt: TGCGCCAGCAGCGTATCCCCAGCGGGTGGCAATGAGCAGTTCTTC

v_call: TRBV7-3
clone_size: .
d_call: .
j_call: TRBJ2-1
cdr3_aa: CASSSDRSREQFF
cdr3_nt: TGTGCCAGCAGCTCCGACAGGTCGCGTGAGCAGTTCTTC

v_call: TRBV5-1
clone_size: .
d_call: TRBD1
j_call: TRBJ2-1
cdr3_aa: CASSRTGTDYNEQFF
cdr3_nt: TGCGCCAGCAGCCGCACCGGGACAGATTACAATGAGCAGTTCTTC

v_call: TRBV13
clone_size: .
d_call: TRBD2
j_call: TRBJ2-3
cdr3_aa: CASSLGGLATSTDTQYF
cdr3_nt: TGTGCCAGCAGCTTAGGGGGACTAGCGACGAGCACAGATACGCAGTATTTT

v_call: TRBV28
clone_size: .
d_call: TRBD2
j_call: TRBJ2-5
cdr3_aa: CASSRGLAGGSLGETQYF
cdr3_nt: TGTGCCAGCAGCCGGGGACTAGCGGGAGGCTCTCTCGGGGAGACCCAGTACTTC

v_call: TRBV4-1
clone_size: .
d_call: TRBD2
j_call: TRBJ2-7
cdr3_aa: CASSPPGLAGGHEQYF
cdr3_nt: TGCGCCAGCAGCCCTCCCGGACTAGCGGGAGGCCACGAGCAGTACTTC

v_call: TRBV24-1
clone_size: .
d_call: .
j_call: TRBJ1-2
cdr3_aa: CATSDFGTGPYGYTF
cdr3_nt: TGTGCCACCAGTGATTTCGGTACAGGGCCCTATGGCTACACCTTC

v_call: TRBV19
clone_size: once
d_call: .
j_call: TRBJ1-1
cdr3_aa: CASSEGQIMNTEAFF
cdr3_nt: TGTGCCAGTAGCGAAGGACAGATTATGAACACTGAAGCTTTCTTT

v_call: TRBV5-1
clone_size: .
d_call: TRBD1
j_call: TRBJ2-7
cdr3_aa: CASSSGTGPYEQYF
cdr3_nt: TGCGCCAGCAGCTCCGGGACAGGACCCTACGAGCAGTACTTC

v_call: TRBV12-3/TRBV12-4
clone_size: once
d_call: .
j_call: TRBJ1-2
cdr3_aa: CASSPRVGGMVF
cdr3_nt: TGTGCCAGCAGTCCCCGTGTAGGGGGAATGGTCTTC

v_call: TRBV29-1
clone_size: .
d_call: .
j_call: TRBJ2-1
cdr3_aa: CSVVAGISYNEQFF
cdr3_nt: TGCAGCGTTGTCGCAGGGATCTCCTACAATGAGCAGTTCTTC

v_call: TRBV5-1
clone_size: .
d_call: .
j_call: TRBJ2-3
cdr3_aa: CASSQQGGQDTQYF
cdr3_nt: TGCGCCAGCAGCCAACAGGGGGGGCAAGATACGCAGTATTTT

v_call: TRBV19
clone_size: .
d_call: TRBD2
j_call: TRBJ2-1
cdr3_aa: CASSSGTRAVDSGRAFF
cdr3_nt: TGTGCCAGTAGTAGCGGGACACGCGCGGTAGATAGCGGGAGGGCTTTCTTC